This T cell receptor (beta chain) was sequenced during a study of cytomegalovirus exposure and HLA in healthy donors. The CDR3 has 17 residues. Trimming removed 1 base at V and 0 bases at J, with 10 bases between. Per germline, CDR1 SGHAT and CDR2 FQNNGV. The primer mix had 60 Vbeta and 13 Jbeta primers. Sequencing was performed with immunoSEQ multiplex PCR; in TCRdb, only in-frame clones are kept and a portion is missing. The top ten hold roughly an eighth of the sample, which has roughly 72,000 clones, around 74% seen once. As regards this clone: No antigen is known for it.

Findings of the study overall: Earlier analysis found most TCR beta V segments productive about 90% or about 30% of the time. Among CMV-associated TCR beta chains, most appeared HLA-restricted in a later analysis. TCR beta chain V- and J-gene trimming was linked, in a later analysis, to a missense variant in DCLRE1C.

The sequence derives from a human donor in good health. The source material was PBMCs. This chain joins TRBV11-2 and TRBJ2-6; D perhaps matches TRBD1 (5 bases). The CDR3 reads CASSLVTGYSGANVLTF. The CDR3 DNA reads as TGTGCCAGCAGCTTAGTTACAGGTTACTCTGGGGCCAACGTCCTGACTTTC.